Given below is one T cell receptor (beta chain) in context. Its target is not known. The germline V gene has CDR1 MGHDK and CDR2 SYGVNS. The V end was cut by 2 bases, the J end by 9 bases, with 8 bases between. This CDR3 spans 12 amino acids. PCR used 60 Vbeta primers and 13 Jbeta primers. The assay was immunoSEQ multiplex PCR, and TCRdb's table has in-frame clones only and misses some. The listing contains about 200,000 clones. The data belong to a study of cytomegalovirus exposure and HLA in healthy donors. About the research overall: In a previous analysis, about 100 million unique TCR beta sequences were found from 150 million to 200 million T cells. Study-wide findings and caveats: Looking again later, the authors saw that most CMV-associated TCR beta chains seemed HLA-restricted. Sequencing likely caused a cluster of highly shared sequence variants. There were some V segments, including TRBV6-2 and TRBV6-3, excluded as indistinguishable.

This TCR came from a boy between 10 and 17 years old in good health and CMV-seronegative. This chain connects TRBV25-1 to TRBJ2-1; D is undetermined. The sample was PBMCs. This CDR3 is CASSELFPEQFF. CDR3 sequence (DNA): TGTGCCAGCAGTGAACTGTTCCCTGAGCAGTTCTTC.